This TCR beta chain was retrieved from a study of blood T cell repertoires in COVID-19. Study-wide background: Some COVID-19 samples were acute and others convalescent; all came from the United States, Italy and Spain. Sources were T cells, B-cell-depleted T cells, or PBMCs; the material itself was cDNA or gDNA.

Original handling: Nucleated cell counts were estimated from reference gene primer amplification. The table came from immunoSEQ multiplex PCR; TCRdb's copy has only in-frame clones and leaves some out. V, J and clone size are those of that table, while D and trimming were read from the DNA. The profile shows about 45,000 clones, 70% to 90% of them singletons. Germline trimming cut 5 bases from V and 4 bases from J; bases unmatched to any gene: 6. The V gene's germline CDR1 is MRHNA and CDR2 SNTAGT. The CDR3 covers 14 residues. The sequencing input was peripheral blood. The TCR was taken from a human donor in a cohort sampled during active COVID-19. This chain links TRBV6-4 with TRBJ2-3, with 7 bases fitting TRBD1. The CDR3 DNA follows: TGTGCCAGCAGTCAGCTCCAGGGGGCAGATACGCAGTATTTT. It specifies CASSQLQGADTQYF.